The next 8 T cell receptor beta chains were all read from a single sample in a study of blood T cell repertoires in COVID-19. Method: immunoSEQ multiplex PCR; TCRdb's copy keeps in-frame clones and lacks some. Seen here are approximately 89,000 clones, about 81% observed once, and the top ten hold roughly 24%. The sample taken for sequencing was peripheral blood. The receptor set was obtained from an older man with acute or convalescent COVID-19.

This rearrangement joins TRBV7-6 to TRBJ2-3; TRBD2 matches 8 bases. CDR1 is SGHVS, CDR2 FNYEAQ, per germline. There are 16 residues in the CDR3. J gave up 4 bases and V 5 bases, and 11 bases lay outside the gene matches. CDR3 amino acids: CASSPGQPGGADTQYF. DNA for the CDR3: TGTGCCAGCAGCCCTGGACAGCCGGGAGGGGCAGATACGCAGTATTTT. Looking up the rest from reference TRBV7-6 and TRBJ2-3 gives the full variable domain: GAGVSQSPRYKVTKRGQDVALRCDPISGHVSLYWYRQALGQGPEFLTYFNYEAQQDKSGLPNDRFSAERPEGSISTLTIQRTEQRDSAMYRCASSPGQPGGADTQYFGPGTRLTVL.

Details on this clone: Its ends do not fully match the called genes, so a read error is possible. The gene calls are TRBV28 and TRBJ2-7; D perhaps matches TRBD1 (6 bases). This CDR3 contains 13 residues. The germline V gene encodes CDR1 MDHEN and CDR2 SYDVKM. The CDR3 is CASSPPFERGGSF. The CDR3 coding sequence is TGTGCCAGCAGTCCTCCTTTCGAGAGAGGGGGAAGCTTC. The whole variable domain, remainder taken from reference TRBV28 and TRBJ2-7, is DVKVTQSSRYLVKRTGEKVFLECVQDMDHENMFWYRQDPGLGLRLIYFSYDVKMKEKGDIPEGYSVSREKKERFSLILESASTNQTSMYLCASSPPFERGGSFGPGTRLTVT.

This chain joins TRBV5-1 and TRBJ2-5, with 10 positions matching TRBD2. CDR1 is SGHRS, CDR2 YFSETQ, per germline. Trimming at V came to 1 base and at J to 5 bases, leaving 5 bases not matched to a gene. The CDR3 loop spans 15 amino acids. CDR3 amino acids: CASSLLAGDGETQYF. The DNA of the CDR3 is TGCGCCAGCAGCTTGCTAGCGGGAGATGGGGAGACCCAGTACTTC.

The CDR3: CASSRLAGGFQETQYF. The CDR3 DNA reads as TGTGCCAGTAGTAGACTAGCGGGAGGTTTCCAAGAGACCCAGTACTTC. The chain couples TRBV19 to TRBJ2-5; 13 bases map to TRBD2. CDR3 length: 16 residues. From germline, CDR1 is LNHDA and CDR2 SQIVND (reference sequence). Losses at the gene ends were 4 bases for V and 1 base for J; bases not matched to a gene: 3. The full variable domain, with the rest looked up from reference TRBV19 and TRBJ2-5, is DGGITQSPKYLFRKEGQNVTLSCEQNLNHDAMYWYRQDPGQGLRLIYYSQIVNDFQKGDIAEGYSVSREKKESFPLTVTSAQKNPTAFYLCASSRLAGGFQETQYFGPGTRLLVL.

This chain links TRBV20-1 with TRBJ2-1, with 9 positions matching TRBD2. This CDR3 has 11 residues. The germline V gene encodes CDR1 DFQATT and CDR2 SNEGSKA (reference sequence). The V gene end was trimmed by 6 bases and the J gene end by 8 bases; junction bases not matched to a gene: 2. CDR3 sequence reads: CSARTSDEQFF. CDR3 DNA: TGCAGTGCGAGGACTAGCGATGAGCAGTTCTTC.

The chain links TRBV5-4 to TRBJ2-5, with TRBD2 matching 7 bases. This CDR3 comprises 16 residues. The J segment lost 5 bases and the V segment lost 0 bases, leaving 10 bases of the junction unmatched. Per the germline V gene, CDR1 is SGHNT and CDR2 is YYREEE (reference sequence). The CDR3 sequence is CASSLAGGGPRETQYF. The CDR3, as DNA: TGTGCCAGCAGCTTGGCCGGGGGAGGGCCGCGGGAGACCCAGTACTTC. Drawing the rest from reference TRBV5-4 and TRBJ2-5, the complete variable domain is ETGVTQSPTHLIKTRGQQVTLRCSSQSGHNTVSWYQQALGQGPQFIFQYYREEENGRGNFPPRFSGLQFPNYSSELNVNALELDDSALYLCASSLAGGGPRETQYFGPGTRLLVL.

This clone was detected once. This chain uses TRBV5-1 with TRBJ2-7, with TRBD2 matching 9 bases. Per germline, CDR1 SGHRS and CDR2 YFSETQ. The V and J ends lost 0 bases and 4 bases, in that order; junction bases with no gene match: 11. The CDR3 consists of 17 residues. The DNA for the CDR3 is TGCGCCAGCAGCTTGGACGGAGGGACTAGCCCCCGGTACGAGCAGTACTTC. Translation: CASSLDGGTSPRYEQYF.

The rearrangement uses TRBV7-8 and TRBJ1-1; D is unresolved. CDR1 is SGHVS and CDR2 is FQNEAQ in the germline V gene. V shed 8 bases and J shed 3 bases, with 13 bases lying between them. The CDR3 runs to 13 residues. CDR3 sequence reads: CASSSRLDTEAFF. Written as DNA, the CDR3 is TGTGCCAGCTCGAGTCGGTTGGACACTGAAGCTTTCTTT.